The rows below give T cell receptor beta chains drawn from one sample of a study of OX40 agonist ivuxolimab in advanced cancers. Only in-frame clones appear in the TCRdb table, and some are missing; sequencing was by immunoSEQ multiplex PCR. Here the sample spans about 34,000 clones, roughly 89% being singletons. The sequenced sample was CD4+ or CD8+ T cells sorted from blood, obtained in a trial of the OX40 agonist ivuxolimab. The receptor source for this set is an adult with an advanced solid tumor such as melanoma, head and neck, liver or kidney cancer. Both conserved end residues are part of each CDR3. Fields, in order: J gene, clone size, D gene, V gene, CDR3 DNA, CDR3 protein. A D gene is named only where the DNA matches it firmly. Rows give clone size only sometimes, using once, few, many, or a class for an expanded clone.

>TRBJ1-5|-|TRBD1|TRBV10-3
TGTGCCATCAGTGAGTCCATATCGGGACAGGGGCTTAGGCCCCAGCATTTT
CAISESISGQGLRPQHF
>TRBJ2-1|-|TRBD2|TRBV28
TGTGCCAGCAGTACTAGCGGGAGGGCCAGTGAGCAGTTCTTC
CASSTSGRASEQFF
>TRBJ2-1|-|TRBD2|TRBV4-2
TGTGCCAGCAGCCAAGACGCAGCGGGACGGTACAATGAGCAGTTCTTC
CASSQDAAGRYNEQFF
>TRBJ2-3|-|TRBD1|TRBV19
TGTGCCAGTAGGGAGACAGGGCCTAGCACAGATACGCAGTATTTT
CASRETGPSTDTQYF
>TRBJ2-4|-|TRBD2|TRBV19
TGTGCCAGTAGTTCCGGGACTAGCGAGCACATTCAGTACTTC
CASSSGTSEHIQYF
>TRBJ1-5|-|-|TRBV25-1
TGTGCCAGCAGTGAATCCGCGGGGCCCCAGCATTTT
CASSESAGPQHF
>TRBJ2-2|-|-|TRBV10-3
TGTGCCATCCGCCTGTGGACACCCACCGGGGAGCTGTTTTTT
CAIRLWTPTGELFF
>TRBJ1-2|-|-|TRBV7-3
TGTGCCAGCAGCCCAAGGGGCGGAGCTAACTATGGCTACACCTTC
CASSPRGGANYGYTF
>TRBJ2-1|once|-|TRBV11-3
TGTGCCAGCAGCTTAATCGGTTACAATGAGCAGTTCTTC
CASSLIGYNEQFF
>TRBJ2-4|-|TRBD1|TRBV5-8
TGTGCCAGCAGCGGATGGACAGGGGATTATAGGAGGGTCAAAAACATTCAGTACTTC
CASSGWTGDYRRVKNIQYF
>TRBJ2-7|-|TRBD2|TRBV7-2
TGTGCCAGCAGCTCGCCCCAGCGGGGCTACGAGCAGTACTTC
CASSSPQRGYEQYF
>TRBJ2-7|-|TRBD2|TRBV6-5
TGTGCCAGCAGTCCGGGACTAGCGGGTTACGAGCAGTACTTC
CASSPGLAGYEQYF
>TRBJ1-2|-|-|TRBV5-4
TGTGCCAGCAGCTTGGTTTTCGGTGATGGCTACACCTTC
CASSLVFGDGYTF
>TRBJ2-3|-|-|TRBV29-1
TGCAGCGTTGAAGAATGGGGGGATACGCAGTATTTT
CSVEEWGDTQYF
>TRBJ2-2|-|TRBD2|TRBV5-1
TGCGCAGGGACTAGCGGGTCTTTAAACGGGGAGCTGTTTTTT
CAGTSGSLNGELFF
>TRBJ1-3|-|-|TRBV18
TGTGCCAGCTCCGCGACGGACTCTGGAAACACCATATATTTT
CASSATDSGNTIYF
>TRBJ1-1|few|-|TRBV15
TGTGCCACCAGCAGAGTAGGGACCGCGATGAACACTGAAGCTTTCTTT
CATSRVGTAMNTEAFF
>TRBJ1-3|once|-|TRBV5-1
TGCGCCAGCAGCGACAGGAGTGGAAACACCATATATTTT
CASSDRSGNTIYF
>TRBJ2-1|-|-|TRBV7-2
TGTGCCAGCAGCTTAGACAGATACAATGAGCAGTTCTTC
CASSLDRYNEQFF
>TRBJ1-5|-|TRBD1|TRBV7-8
TGTGCCAGCAGCTTAGCCCAGGGGGATCAGCCCCAGCATTTT
CASSLAQGDQPQHF
>TRBJ2-1|once|TRBD2|TRBV4-2
TGTGCCAGCAGCCAAGAAGGGACTAGCGGGAGGCTTTGGTATGAGCAGTTCTTC
CASSQEGTSGRLWYEQFF
>TRBJ2-4|-|TRBD1|TRBV5-1
TGCGCCAGCAGCCGGACCGGACAGGGGGCTAACATTGGCATTCAGTACTTC
CASSRTGQGANIGIQYF
>TRBJ2-5|-|-|TRBV11-2
TGTGCCAGCAGCTTAGGAGACATTCGTCGAGAGACCCAGTACTTC
CASSLGDIRRETQYF
>TRBJ1-5|-|-|TRBV19
TGTGCCAGTAGTATGGGGGCTCGGGGGTACAATCAGCCCCAGCATTTT
CASSMGARGYNQPQHF